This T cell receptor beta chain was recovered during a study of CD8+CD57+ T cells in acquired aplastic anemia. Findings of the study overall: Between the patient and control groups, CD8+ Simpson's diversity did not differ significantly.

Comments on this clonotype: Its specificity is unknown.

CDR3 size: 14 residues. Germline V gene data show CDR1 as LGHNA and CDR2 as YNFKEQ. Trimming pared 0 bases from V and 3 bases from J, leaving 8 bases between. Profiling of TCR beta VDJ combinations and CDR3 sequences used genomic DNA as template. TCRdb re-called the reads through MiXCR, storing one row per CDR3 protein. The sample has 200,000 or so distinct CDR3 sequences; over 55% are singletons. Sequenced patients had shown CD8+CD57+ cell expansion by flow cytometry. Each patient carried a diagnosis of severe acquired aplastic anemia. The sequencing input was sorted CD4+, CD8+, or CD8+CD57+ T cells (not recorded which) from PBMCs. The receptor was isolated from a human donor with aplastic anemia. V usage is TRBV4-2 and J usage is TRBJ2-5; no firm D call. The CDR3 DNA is TGTGCCAGCAGCCAAGATTTTGGAAAAGAGACCCAGTACTTC. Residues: CASSQDFGKETQYF.